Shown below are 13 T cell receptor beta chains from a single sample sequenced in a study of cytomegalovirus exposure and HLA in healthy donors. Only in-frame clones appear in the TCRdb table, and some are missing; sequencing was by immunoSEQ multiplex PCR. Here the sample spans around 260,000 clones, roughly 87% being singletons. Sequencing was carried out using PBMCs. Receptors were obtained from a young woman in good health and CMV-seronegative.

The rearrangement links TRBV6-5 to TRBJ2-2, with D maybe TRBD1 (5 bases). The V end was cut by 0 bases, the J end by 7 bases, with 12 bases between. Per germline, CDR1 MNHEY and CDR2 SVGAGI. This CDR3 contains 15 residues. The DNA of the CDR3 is TGTGCCAGCAGTTACTCGAATCAGGGTGGCGGGGAGCTGTTTTTT. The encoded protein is CASSYSNQGGGELFF.

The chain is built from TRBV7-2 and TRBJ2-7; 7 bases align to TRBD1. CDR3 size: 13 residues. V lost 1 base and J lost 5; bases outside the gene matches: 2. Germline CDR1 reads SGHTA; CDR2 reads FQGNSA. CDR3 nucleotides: TGTGCCAGCAGCTTAGGACAGGGAGACGAGCAGTACTTC. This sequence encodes CASSLGQGDEQYF.

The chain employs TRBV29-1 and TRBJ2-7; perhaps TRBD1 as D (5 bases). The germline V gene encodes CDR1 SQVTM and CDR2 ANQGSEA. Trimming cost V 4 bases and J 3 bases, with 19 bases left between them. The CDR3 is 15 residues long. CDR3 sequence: CSVGGLQETVYEQYF. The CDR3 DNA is TGCAGCGTTGGGGGTCTACAGGAAACGGTCTACGAGCAGTACTTC.

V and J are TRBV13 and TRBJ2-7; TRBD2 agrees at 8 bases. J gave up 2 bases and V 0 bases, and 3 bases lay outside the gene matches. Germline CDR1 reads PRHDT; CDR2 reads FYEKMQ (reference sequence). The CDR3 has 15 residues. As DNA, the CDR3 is TGTGCCAGCAGCTTAGGGACTAGCGCGCCCTACGAGCAGTACTTC. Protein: CASSLGTSAPYEQYF. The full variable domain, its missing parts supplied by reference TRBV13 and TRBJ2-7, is AAGVIQSPRHLIKEKRETATLKCYPIPRHDTVYWYQQGPGQDPQFLISFYEKMQSDKGSIPDRFSAQQFSDYHSELNMSSLELGDSALYFCASSLGTSAPYEQYFGPGTRLTVT.

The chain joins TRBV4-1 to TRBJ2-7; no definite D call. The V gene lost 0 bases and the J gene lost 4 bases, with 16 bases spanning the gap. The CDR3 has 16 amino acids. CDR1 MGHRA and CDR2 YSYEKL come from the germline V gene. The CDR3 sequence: CASSQDWQEIPYEQYF. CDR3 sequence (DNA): TGCGCCAGCAGCCAAGATTGGCAGGAGATTCCTTACGAGCAGTACTTC.

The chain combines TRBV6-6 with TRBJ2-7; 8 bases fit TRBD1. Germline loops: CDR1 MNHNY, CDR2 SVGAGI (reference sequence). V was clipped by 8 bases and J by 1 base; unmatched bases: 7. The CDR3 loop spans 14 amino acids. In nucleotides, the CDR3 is TGTGCCAGCGGACAGGGTCGCGGATCCTACGAGCAGTACTTC. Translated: CASGQGRGSYEQYF.

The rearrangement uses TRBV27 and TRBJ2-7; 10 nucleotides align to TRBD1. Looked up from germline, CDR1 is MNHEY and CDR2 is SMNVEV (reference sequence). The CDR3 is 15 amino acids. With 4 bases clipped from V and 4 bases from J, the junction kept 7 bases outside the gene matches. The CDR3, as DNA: TGTGCCAGCAGTTCAAGACAGGGGGCGTGGTACGAGCAGTACTTC. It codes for CASSSRQGAWYEQYF.

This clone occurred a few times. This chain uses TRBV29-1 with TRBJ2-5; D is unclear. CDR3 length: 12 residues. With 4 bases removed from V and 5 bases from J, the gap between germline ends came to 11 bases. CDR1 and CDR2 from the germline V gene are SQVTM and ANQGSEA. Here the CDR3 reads CSVGLTSETQYF. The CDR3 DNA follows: TGCAGCGTTGGATTGACGTCGGAGACCCAGTACTTC.

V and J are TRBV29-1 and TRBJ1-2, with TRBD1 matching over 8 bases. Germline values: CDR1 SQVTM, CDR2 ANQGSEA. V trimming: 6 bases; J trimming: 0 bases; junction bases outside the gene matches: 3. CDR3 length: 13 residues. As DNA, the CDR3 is TGCAGCGTGGCAGGGGGCACTAACTATGGCTACACCTTC. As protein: CSVAGGTNYGYTF.

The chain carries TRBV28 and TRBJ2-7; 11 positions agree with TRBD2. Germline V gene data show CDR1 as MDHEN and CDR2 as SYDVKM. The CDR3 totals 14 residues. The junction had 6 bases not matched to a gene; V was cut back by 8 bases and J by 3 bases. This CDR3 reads CASRILAGVYEQYF. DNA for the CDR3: TGTGCCAGCCGGATACTAGCGGGAGTCTACGAGCAGTACTTC.

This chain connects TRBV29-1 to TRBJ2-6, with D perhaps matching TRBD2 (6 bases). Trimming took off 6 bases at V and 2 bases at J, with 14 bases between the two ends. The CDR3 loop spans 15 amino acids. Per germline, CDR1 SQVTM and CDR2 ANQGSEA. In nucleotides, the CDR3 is TGCAGCGTCCCAGTGGGGGAGGCTGGGGCCAACGTCCTGACTTTC. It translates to CSVPVGEAGANVLTF.

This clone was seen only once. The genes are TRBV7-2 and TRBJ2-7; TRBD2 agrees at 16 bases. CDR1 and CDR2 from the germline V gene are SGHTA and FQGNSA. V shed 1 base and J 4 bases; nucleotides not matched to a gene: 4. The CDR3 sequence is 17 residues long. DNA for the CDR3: TGTGCCAGCAGCTTAGGAGGGACTAGCGGGAGGGGGTACGAGCAGTACTTC. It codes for CASSLGGTSGRGYEQYF. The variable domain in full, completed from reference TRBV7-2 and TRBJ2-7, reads GAGVSQSPSNKVTEKGKDVELRCDPISGHTALYWYRQSLGQGLEFLIYFQGNSAPDKSGLPSDRFSAERTGGSVSTLTIQRTQQEDSAVYLCASSLGGTSGRGYEQYFGPGTRLTVT.

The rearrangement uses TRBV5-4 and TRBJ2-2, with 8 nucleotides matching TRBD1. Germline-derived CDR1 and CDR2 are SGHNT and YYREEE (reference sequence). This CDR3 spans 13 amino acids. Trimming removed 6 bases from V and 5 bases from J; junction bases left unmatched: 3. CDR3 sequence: CASTRQGTGELFF. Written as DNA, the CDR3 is TGTGCCAGCACCCGACAGGGGACCGGGGAGCTGTTTTTT.